What follows are 20 T cell receptor beta chains derived from one specimen sequenced in a study of blood T cell repertoires in COVID-19. The protocol was immunoSEQ multiplex PCR, while the TCRdb copy is restricted to in-frame clones and leaves out a portion. The sample has about 200,000 clones, about 86% seen once. Sequencing was performed on PBMCs or T cells enriched from blood (not recorded which). The receptors come from a woman in her twenties or thirties who had been exposed to COVID-19.

V and J are TRBV9 and TRBJ1-6, with TRBD1 matching 9 bases. The J segment lost 4 bases and the V segment lost 3 bases, leaving 5 bases of the junction unmatched. The germline CDR1 and CDR2 sequences are SGDLS and YYNGEE. The CDR3 is made up of 16 amino acids. The CDR3 protein is CASSADRGGYNSPLHF. The CDR3 bases are TGTGCCAGCAGCGCGGACAGGGGAGGGTATAATTCACCCCTCCACTTT.

The V gene is TRBV7-8, the J gene TRBJ2-2; D is uncertain. Germline V gene data show CDR1 as SGHVS and CDR2 as FQNEAQ. This CDR3 spans 15 amino acids. Trimming cost V 4 bases and J 4 bases, with 13 bases left between them. In nucleotides, the CDR3 is TGTGCCAGCAGCTCCTCTCCGCGGTCCACCGGGGAGCTGTTTTTT. Its protein is CASSSSPRSTGELFF.

This chain joins TRBV27 and TRBJ1-2; 8 bases agree with TRBD1. Germline CDR1 and CDR2: MNHEY and SMNVEV (reference sequence). The length of the CDR3 is 13 residues. The J segment lost 2 bases and the V segment lost 4 bases, leaving 0 bases of the junction unmatched. The CDR3 bases are TGTGCCAGCAGTTGGACAGGGAACTATGGCTACACCTTC. Translation: CASSWTGNYGYTF.

The V and J genes are TRBV5-1 and TRBJ1-1; 8 bases map to TRBD1. Looked up from germline, CDR1 is SGHRS and CDR2 is YFSETQ. The CDR3 loop spans 14 amino acids. Trimming took 5 bases from V and 4 from J; bases not matched to a gene: 7. The CDR3, as DNA: TGCGCCAGCAGACACGAGGACAGGGCCACTGAAGCTTTCTTT. This sequence encodes CASRHEDRATEAFF. The complete variable domain, with remaining parts taken from reference TRBV5-1 and TRBJ1-1, reads KAGVTQTPRYLIKTRGQQVTLSCSPISGHRSVSWYQQTPGQGLQFLFEYFSETQRNKGNFPGRFSGRQFSNSRSEMNVSTLELGDSALYLCASRHEDRATEAFFGQGTRLTVV.

Concerning this clone itself: At one boundary the junction diverges from the germline segment, which might be a read error. V gene TRBV5-4 combines with J gene TRBJ2-5; 7 nucleotides match TRBD2. The CDR3 runs to 14 residues. CDR1 is SGHNT and CDR2 is YYREEE in the germline V gene (reference sequence). The CDR3 reads CVSSLAGREETQYF. The CDR3 nucleotides read TGTGTCAGCAGCTTGGCCGGGCGGGAGGAGACCCAGTACTTC.

The chain combines TRBV6-4 with TRBJ1-2; 7 bases map to TRBD1. CDR1 is MRHNA, CDR2 SNTAGT, per germline. V gave up 5 bases and J gave up 2 bases; unmatched junction bases: 2. The CDR3 totals 13 residues. CDR3 DNA sequence: TGTGCCAGCAGTCCAGGGGGGAACTATGGCTACACCTTC. Protein sequence: CASSPGGNYGYTF.

The rearrangement links TRBV30 to TRBJ1-2; D not certain. Germline assignment: CDR1 GTSNPN and CDR2 SVGIG (reference sequence). Trimming took off 5 bases at V and 0 bases at J, with 10 bases between the two ends. The CDR3 has 13 residues. In DNA, the CDR3 is TGTGCCTGGGACCCCGGGACTAACTATGGCTACACCTTC. Protein: CAWDPGTNYGYTF.

This clone showed up just once. V usage is TRBV6-5 and J usage is TRBJ1-3; perhaps TRBD1 as D (6 bases). V gave up 6 bases and J gave up 3 bases, with 15 bases separating them. This CDR3 region has 15 residues. Germline assignment: CDR1 MNHEY and CDR2 SVGAGI. The CDR3 loop is CASSVTGLSGNTIYF. CDR3 nucleotide sequence: TGTGCCAGCAGCGTAACAGGGCTTAGTGGAAACACCATATATTTT.

The chain carries TRBV2 and TRBJ1-1; no reliable D call. Germline CDR1 is SNHLY and CDR2 is FYNNEI. The CDR3 is 13 residues long. Trimming stripped 8 bases from V and 0 bases from J, with 10 bases between. CDR3 in amino acids: CASVGGMNTEAFF. Here the CDR3 DNA reads TGTGCCAGCGTAGGAGGGATGAACACTGAAGCTTTCTTT.

V usage is TRBV5-3 and J usage is TRBJ2-4, with D uncertain. TRBV5-3 is recorded as an ORF, its role being uncertain. Trimming took off 5 bases at V and 9 bases at J, with 9 bases between the two ends. CDR3 size: 11 residues. CDR3 region: CARSAGAIQYF. CDR3 bases: TGTGCCAGAAGTGCCGGAGCCATTCAGTACTTC.

This chain uses TRBV10-3 with TRBJ1-5; 11 bases fit TRBD1. After removal of 6 bases from V and 5 bases from J, the junction contained 3 bases not matched to a gene. In germline, CDR1 is ENHRY, CDR2 SYGVKD. CDR3 length equals 14 residues. CDR3 region: CAIRGQGEHQPQHF. The CDR3 nucleotides read TGTGCCATCAGGGGACAGGGGGAGCATCAGCCCCAGCATTTT.

The CDR3 nucleotides are TGCGCCAGCAGCTTGGCGGGTCCCCCTTATAATTCACCCCTCCACTTT. Amino acid sequence: CASSLAGPPYNSPLHF. The chain joins TRBV5-1 to TRBJ1-6; no firm D call. Germline V gives CDR1 SGHRS, CDR2 YFSETQ. Between the trimmed V and J ends, which lost 0 bases and 4 bases, there was a span of 11 bases. This CDR3 comprises 16 residues.

The V gene is TRBV5-6, the J gene TRBJ1-1, with D unresolved. Germline CDR1 reads SGHDT; CDR2 reads YYEEEE. V shed 3 bases and J shed 5 bases, with 14 bases lying between them. CDR3 length: 14 residues. Here the CDR3 DNA reads TGTGCCAGCAGCTCGTCTACGGGAGAAACTGAAGCTTTCTTT. It is translated as CASSSSTGETEAFF.

The V gene is TRBV19, the J gene TRBJ1-1; D unresolved. V dropped 7 bases and J dropped 0 bases, with 6 bases sitting between them. Germline V lookup: CDR1 LNHDA, CDR2 SQIVND (reference sequence). CDR3 length: 12 amino acids. CDR3 in amino acids: CASNRVNTEAFF. The CDR3 DNA sequence: TGTGCCAGTAACAGAGTGAACACTGAAGCTTTCTTT.

The gene calls are TRBV6-5 and TRBJ1-1; D not certain. Germline lookup yields CDR1 MNHEY and CDR2 SVGAGI. The CDR3 extends over 12 amino acids. V gave up 4 bases and J gave up 11 bases, with 14 bases separating them. CDR3 sequence reads: CASSSPPRGAFF. The CDR3 bases are TGTGCCAGCAGTTCACCCCCCAGAGGCGCTTTCTTT.

CDR3 protein: CATSDSRPGVGSYEQYF. CDR3 DNA: TGTGCCACCAGTGATTCCCGCCCAGGGGTCGGCTCCTACGAGCAGTACTTC. This chain links TRBV24-1 with TRBJ2-7; D might be TRBD1 (6 bases). This CDR3 has 17 residues. V lost 2 bases and J 0 bases, leaving 16 bases between the germline ends. Germline V gene data show CDR1 as KGHDR and CDR2 as SFDVKD.

This clone was detected only a few times. V usage is TRBV21-1 and J usage is TRBJ1-4. TRBV21-1 is given as a pseudogene. The CDR3 has 16 amino acids. CDR3 sequence (DNA): TGTGCCAGCAGCAAAGCGGATAGGGGGGGCTATGAAAAACTGTTTTTT. Its translation: CASSKADRGGYEKLFF.

V is TRBV6-6 and J is TRBJ1-1; 9 bases map to TRBD1. The CDR3 has 14 amino acids. V was pared by 9 bases and J by 1 base, with 6 bases of the junction left unmatched. The germline gives CDR1 MNHNY, CDR2 SVGAGI (reference sequence). The CDR3 region is CASDRGFGNTEAFF. The DNA for the CDR3 is TGTGCCAGTGACAGGGGGTTCGGGAACACTGAAGCTTTCTTT.

J is TRBJ2-7 and V is TRBV10-3; possible D gene TRBD2, 5 bases. The CDR3 spans 12 residues. V shed 7 bases and J shed 7 bases, with 14 bases lying between them. The germline V gene has CDR1 ENHRY and CDR2 SYGVKD. The CDR3 coding sequence is TGTGCCATCACCCCGGGCCCGGGGGAGCAGTACTTC. It yields the protein CAITPGPGEQYF.

V is TRBV4-1 and J is TRBJ1-2; D possibly corresponds to TRBD1 (6 bases). Looked up from germline, CDR1 is MGHRA and CDR2 is YSYEKL. This CDR3 has 14 amino acids. The V end lost 0 bases, the J end lost 8 bases, and 13 bases lay between the germline ends. CDR3 coding DNA: TGCGCCAGCAGCCAAGACGGGGGGGCGGGCGGCTACACCTTC. Translation gives CASSQDGGAGGYTF.